This T cell receptor (beta chain) was sequenced for a study of blood T cells in healthy people across ages. At the level of the study: About one barcoded beta molecule per two T cells came from capture by template switching.

V lost 0 bases to trimming and J lost 7 bases, with 13 bases between them. The germline CDR1 and CDR2 sequences are SGHRS and YFSETQ. The length of the CDR3 is 14 residues. The sample holds a few counts of this clonotype. With a J-beta primer mix and a sample-barcoded 5' primer, a second PCR ran 7 to 11 cycles. TCRdb fed the 5' RACE reads into MiXCR, producing one record per CDR3 protein. The sample contains some 1,000,000 distinct CDR3 sequences, under 30% of which appear only once. The same specimen was also included in a second study, on T cells of mothers and their children. As reported in that work: Related mother-child pairs shared marginally more repertoire than unrelated pairs, though not significantly.

The chain carries TRBV5-1 and TRBJ1-1; D not certain. The specimen sequenced was blood. This sequence was found in a girl aged 2 to 10 in good health. CDR3 protein: CASSLALVEGEAFF. CDR3 bases: TGCGCCAGCAGCTTGGCCTTGGTGGAGGGTGAAGCTTTCTTT.